One and the same sample provided the 3 T cell receptor beta chains below, sequenced in a study of control samples from healthy donors and cancer patients. TCRdb keeps only in-frame clones here, not all; method: immunoSEQ multiplex PCR. This sample carries about 140,000 clones, roughly 88% of them seen once, and the ten largest clones take over 1.5%. The source material was blood. The origin of the receptors is a man aged 18-30 years in good health.

The chain recombines TRBV7-9 with TRBJ2-1, with TRBD2 matching 9 bases. V dropped 5 bases and J dropped 8; count of bases not matched to a gene: 10. The CDR3 runs 15 residues. The germline V gene encodes CDR1 SEHNR and CDR2 FQNEAQ (reference sequence). CDR3 coding DNA: TGTGCCAGCAGCCCCCTTGCGGGGGGGATCGATGAGCAGTTCTTC. Its translation: CASSPLAGGIDEQFF. The full variable domain, completed using reference TRBV7-9 and TRBJ2-1, is DTGVSQNPRHKITKRGQNVTFRCDPISEHNRLYWYRQTLGQGPEFLTYFQNEAQLEKSRLLSDRFSAERPKGSFSTLEIQRTEQGDSAMYLCASSPLAGGIDEQFFGPGTRLTVL.

J is TRBJ1-5 and V is TRBV9; no firm D call. The length of the CDR3 is 15 residues. V gave up 2 bases and J gave up 0 bases, with 9 bases separating them. The V gene's germline CDR1 is SGDLS and CDR2 YYNGEE. The CDR3, as DNA: TGTGCCAGCAGCGTGTCCGGAAATAGCAATCAGCCCCAGCATTTT. Its protein is CASSVSGNSNQPQHF.

On this clone itself: Additional DNA sequences in this sample encode the identical CDR3. The gene calls are TRBV12-3 or TRBV12-4 and TRBJ2-5; D is uncertain. CDR3 length equals 11 residues. The V gene lost 5 bases and the J gene lost 6 bases, with 7 bases spanning the gap. CDR3 sequence: CASSPGQTQYF. For the CDR3, the DNA is TGTGCCAGCAGTCCGGGCCAGACCCAGTACTTC.